Only one count was recorded for the clone carrying this T cell receptor beta chain. What it recognizes is unknown. These data belong to a study of cytomegalovirus exposure and HLA in healthy donors. Study-wide results and limits: According to a subsequent analysis, TCR clusters identified in the first cohort showed a tendency to co-occur across the roughly 120 validation repertoires. Investigators reported around 150 TCR beta chains as tied to cytomegalovirus.

The CDR3 is 13 amino acids. Germline V gives CDR1 GTSNPN, CDR2 SVGIG (reference sequence). V lost 0 bases, J lost 2 bases, and 7 bases lay in between. Data came from immunoSEQ multiplex PCR; TCRdb stores just in-frame clones and leaves some out. The table lists some 260,000 clones, about nine tenths of them singletons. The donors were members of the validation cohort comprising some 130 subjects, separate from the approximately 670-subject first cohort. V and J are TRBV30 and TRBJ2-5; D is unclear. The TCR originated in a woman between 25 and 40 years old in good health and CMV-seronegative. The specimen was PBMCs. CDR3 loop: CAWSVRSQETQYF. The DNA of the CDR3 is TGTGCCTGGAGTGTTCGATCACAAGAGACCCAGTACTTC.